This is a list of T cell receptor beta chains from one sample in a study of cytomegalovirus exposure and HLA in healthy donors. Sequencing was performed with immunoSEQ multiplex PCR; in TCRdb, only in-frame clones are kept and a portion is missing. The sample consists of 100,000 to 150,000 clones, around 75% of them appearing once. The source material was PBMCs. The source of these receptors is a woman aged 35 to 49 in good health and CMV-seropositive. Both conserved end residues are part of each CDR3. The D gene is left open where the match is weak. Where a row states a size, it is once, few, many or the class of an expanded clone; other rows omit it.

abundance: -
len: 15
j_gene: TRBJ1-2
d_gene: TRBD1
v_gene: TRBV5-6
CDR3aa: CASSSWGQYNRGYTF
CDR3nt: TGTGCCAGCAGCTCGTGGGGACAGTATAATCGTGGCTACACCTTC

abundance: once
len: 15
j_gene: TRBJ2-7
d_gene: TRBD2
v_gene: TRBV9
CDR3aa: CASSPRLAGSYEQYF
CDR3nt: TGTGCCAGCAGCCCTCGACTAGCGGGATCCTACGAGCAGTACTTC

abundance: -
len: 15
j_gene: TRBJ2-1
d_gene: TRBD2
v_gene: TRBV7-2
CDR3aa: CASSLGGGSYNEQFF
CDR3nt: TGTGCCAGCAGCTTAGGCGGGGGCTCCTACAATGAGCAGTTCTTC

abundance: -
len: 13
j_gene: TRBJ2-5
d_gene: -
v_gene: TRBV7-3
CDR3aa: CASSPQNSETQYF
CDR3nt: TGTGCCAGCAGCCCACAGAATTCGGAGACCCAGTACTTC

abundance: few
len: 13
j_gene: TRBJ2-1
d_gene: TRBD1
v_gene: TRBV7-3
CDR3aa: CASSWDRVNEQFF
CDR3nt: TGTGCCAGCAGCTGGGACAGGGTCAATGAGCAGTTCTTC

abundance: -
len: 15
j_gene: TRBJ2-1
d_gene: TRBD2
v_gene: TRBV27
CDR3aa: CASTTSGGAGNEQFF
CDR3nt: TGTGCCAGCACCACCAGCGGGGGGGCGGGCAATGAGCAGTTCTTC

abundance: -
len: 16
j_gene: TRBJ1-2
d_gene: TRBD1
v_gene: TRBV5-8
CDR3aa: CASSRGTGGSNYGYTF
CDR3nt: TGTGCCAGCAGCCGAGGGACAGGGGGAAGTAACTATGGCTACACCTTC

abundance: once
len: 17
j_gene: TRBJ2-6
d_gene: TRBD1
v_gene: TRBV29-1
CDR3aa: CSVEGDRGDPGANVLTF
CDR3nt: TGCAGCGTTGAAGGGGACAGGGGAGATCCTGGGGCCAACGTCCTGACTTTC

abundance: -
len: 13
j_gene: TRBJ1-4
d_gene: -
v_gene: TRBV6-5
CDR3aa: CASSYVGGEKLFF
CDR3nt: TGTGCCAGCAGTTACGTCGGGGGTGAAAAACTGTTTTTT

abundance: -
len: 15
j_gene: TRBJ1-1
d_gene: -
v_gene: TRBV28
CDR3aa: CASSSVGGENTEAFF
CDR3nt: TGTGCCAGCAGTTCCGTTGGGGGGGAGAACACTGAAGCTTTCTTT

abundance: once
len: 15
j_gene: TRBJ2-7
d_gene: TRBD1
v_gene: TRBV5-6
CDR3aa: CASSYRQGRSYEQYF
CDR3nt: TGTGCCAGCAGTTACCGACAGGGACGATCCTACGAGCAGTACTTC

abundance: -
len: 14
j_gene: TRBJ2-7
d_gene: -
v_gene: TRBV4-2
CDR3aa: CASSQTREQDEQYF
CDR3nt: TGTGCCAGCAGCCAAACTCGGGAGCAGGACGAGCAGTACTTC